Below, one T cell receptor beta chain is given with its context. Antigen: not known. The CDR3 spans 14 residues. The V end lost 4 bases, the J end lost 6 bases, and 16 bases lay between the germline ends. Germline lookup yields CDR1 SGHNT and CDR2 YYREEE (reference sequence). The sample belongs to a study of shared clonotypes between healthy human individuals. Across the whole study: Each donor contributed plates that comprised three CD4 naive, three CD4 memory, two CD8 naive and one CD8 memory.

Sequencing used immunoSEQ multiplex PCR; TCRdb keeps in-frame clones, though not all of them. This repertoire shows more than 2,000,000 clones, more than 80% found once; its top ten account for under 0.15%. Study-level findings and limits: Researchers sampled only blood; tissue repertoires likely differ. Shared clonotypes across all four donors exceeded non-shared ones in generation probability.

The V call is TRBV5-4, the J call TRBJ1-2; D is undetermined. This clonotype was sampled from a man aged 18 to 30 in good health. The material sequenced was naive CD4+ T cells sorted from blood. Subset defined: CD45RA+ positively selected. CDR3 in amino acids: CASSGIAAYNGYTF. The DNA of the CDR3 is TGTGCCAGCAGCGGCATCGCGGCTTATAATGGCTACACCTTC.